These 28 T cell receptor beta chains came from one sample sequenced in a study of T cell changes during pregnancy in multiple sclerosis. The protocol was immunoSEQ multiplex PCR, while the TCRdb copy is restricted to in-frame clones and leaves out a portion. The sample shows about 67,000 clones, around nine tenths of them seen only once. Sequenced here: peripheral blood, sampled in the third trimester of pregnancy. Receptors originate from a female donor with multiple sclerosis, enrolled in a pregnancy study.

V usage is TRBV6-5 and J usage is TRBJ1-2; 10 bases agree with TRBD1. CDR3 length: 16 amino acids. The trim removed 0 bases at V and 7 bases at J, leaving 8 bases unmatched. Germline V gene lookup returns CDR1 MNHEY and CDR2 SVGAGI. The CDR3 loop is CASSYSGTGDPSGYTF. CDR3 coding DNA: TGTGCCAGCAGTTACTCCGGGACAGGGGACCCTAGTGGCTACACCTTC.

In this sample, this clone turned up once. V usage is TRBV30 and J usage is TRBJ2-4, with TRBD2 matching over 8 bases. CDR1 GTSNPN and CDR2 SVGIG come from the germline V gene (reference sequence). The CDR3 is 14 residues long. V gave up 2 bases and J gave up 8 bases; unmatched junction bases: 8. This chain's CDR3 is CAWSKTSGLDIQYF. The CDR3 DNA reads as TGTGCCTGGAGTAAAACTAGCGGCCTTGACATTCAGTACTTC.

V gene TRBV6-5 combines with J gene TRBJ1-6, with 7 positions matching TRBD1. J gave up 10 bases and V 6 bases, and 9 bases lay outside the gene matches. There are 14 residues in the CDR3. The germline CDR1 and CDR2 sequences are MNHEY and SVGAGI. CDR3 bases: TGTGCCAGCAGAAAGACAGGGAGAGGCTCACCCCTCCACTTT. Its translation is CASRKTGRGSPLHF.

J is TRBJ2-7 and V is TRBV7-9; TRBD2 agrees at 10 bases. Germline-derived CDR1 and CDR2 are SEHNR and FQNEAQ (reference sequence). Trimming removed 6 bases from V and 5 bases from J; junction bases left unmatched: 4. This CDR3 spans 13 amino acids. CDR3 nucleotides: TGTGCCAGCAGGCCCGGGACTAGCGACGAGCAGTACTTC. The encoded protein is CASRPGTSDEQYF.

This clone was counted a single time. DNA for the CDR3: TGTGCCAGCACCGATGACAGGGGCTACGAGCAGTACTTC. Its translation: CASTDDRGYEQYF. This chain connects TRBV27 to TRBJ2-7; TRBD1 agrees at 8 bases. V lost 7 bases and J lost 3; bases outside the gene matches: 5. The CDR3 has 13 residues. Germline assignment: CDR1 MNHEY and CDR2 SMNVEV (reference sequence).

This sequence joins TRBV6-5 and TRBJ2-2; 7 nucleotides match TRBD1. J was trimmed by 7 bases and V by 8 bases; bases with no gene match: 10. This CDR3 comprises 14 residues. Per germline, CDR1 MNHEY and CDR2 SVGAGI. The DNA of the CDR3 is TGTGCCAGCCGCCGGGACAGTGGGGACGGGGAGCTGTTTTTT. Translation gives CASRRDSGDGELFF.

This clone came up a few times. This chain joins TRBV11-2 and TRBJ1-1, with D possibly matching TRBD1 (6 bases). The germline CDR1 and CDR2 sequences are SGHAT and FQNNGV. Trimming cost V 2 bases and J 8 bases, with 12 bases left between them. The CDR3 totals 13 residues. The CDR3 loop reads CASSLSRDIEAFF. In DNA form, the CDR3 reads TGTGCCAGCAGCTTAAGTCGGGACATAGAAGCTTTCTTT. The whole variable domain, filled in from reference TRBV11-2 and TRBJ1-1, reads EAGVAQSPRYKIIEKRQSVAFWCNPISGHATLYWYQQILGQGPKLLIQFQNNGVVDDSQLPKDRFSAERLKGVDSTLKIQPAKLEDSAVYLCASSLSRDIEAFFGQGTRLTVV.

The genes are TRBV2 and TRBJ2-7, with D possibly matching TRBD1 (6 bases). The CDR3 is 15 residues long. Deletions cut 1 base from V and 7 bases from J, with 17 bases between. Per the germline V gene, CDR1 is SNHLY and CDR2 is FYNNEI. CDR3 in amino acids: CASSEVPGDRGEQYF. The CDR3 region has the DNA TGTGCCAGCAGTGAAGTTCCAGGGGATCGGGGAGAGCAGTACTTC.

The chain combines TRBV7-9 with TRBJ1-2; possibly TRBD1 for D (6 bases). Germline assignment: CDR1 SEHNR and CDR2 FQNEAQ (reference sequence). The CDR3 totals 14 residues. The V and J ends lost 6 bases and 5 bases respectively, with 16 bases between them. The CDR3: CASSSTGMRYGYTF. The DNA for the CDR3 is TGTGCCAGCAGTTCTACAGGGATGAGATATGGCTACACCTTC.

V gene TRBV5-1 combines with J gene TRBJ1-4; the D is unclear. V gave up 0 bases and J gave up 4 bases, with 7 bases separating them. This CDR3 has 14 amino acids. Germline-derived CDR1 and CDR2 are SGHRS and YFSETQ. Written as DNA, the CDR3 is TGCGCCAGCAGCTTGGATCAGATTAATGAAAAACTGTTTTTT. Translated, it gives CASSLDQINEKLFF.

V usage is TRBV5-6 and J usage is TRBJ1-2, with 8 bases matching TRBD1. The CDR3 has 14 residues. With 4 bases clipped from V and 5 bases from J, the junction kept 7 bases outside the gene matches. Germline assignment: CDR1 SGHDT and CDR2 YYEEEE. CDR3 sequence: CASSPGQGGYGYTF. The CDR3 region has the DNA TGTGCCAGCAGCCCCGGACAGGGTGGGTATGGCTACACCTTC.

The chain's CDR3 is CASSFGTRYEQYF. In nucleotides, the CDR3 is TGTGCCAGCAGCTTTGGGACTAGATACGAGCAGTACTTC. V and J are TRBV11-2 and TRBJ2-7; 8 nucleotides match TRBD2. CDR3 size: 13 residues. Unmatched junction bases numbered 2, after V lost 3 bases and J lost 4 bases. Germline values: CDR1 SGHAT, CDR2 FQNNGV.

This clone appeared once. The chain employs TRBV2 and TRBJ1-6, with unresolved D. CDR3 length: 15 amino acids. Germline CDR1 is SNHLY and CDR2 is FYNNEI. V was shortened by 2 bases and J by 8 bases, with 13 bases between the two germline ends. The CDR3 DNA is TGTGCCAGCAGTGAAAGGGAGGCATGGGATTCACCCCTCCACTTT. Translation gives CASSEREAWDSPLHF.

The chain is built from TRBV6-6 and TRBJ1-1; no clear D gene. Trimming stripped 0 bases from V and 11 bases from J, with 10 bases between. CDR3 length: 12 amino acids. Germline lookup yields CDR1 MNHNY and CDR2 SVGAGI (reference sequence). Here the CDR3 reads CASSYSTALAFF. The CDR3 nucleotides read TGTGCCAGCAGTTACTCGACTGCGCTGGCTTTCTTT.

The chain joins TRBV27 to TRBJ2-1; 7 positions match TRBD1. V was clipped by 4 bases and J by 8 bases; unmatched bases: 5. CDR1 is MNHEY and CDR2 is SMNVEV in the germline V gene (reference sequence). This CDR3 comprises 13 residues. The CDR3 nucleotides are TGTGCCAGCAGTTCGTGGACAGGCGATGAGCAGTTCTTC. Protein product: CASSSWTGDEQFF.

The genes are TRBV30 and TRBJ2-7, with 10 bases matching TRBD1. The CDR3 runs to 14 residues. CDR1 GTSNPN and CDR2 SVGIG come from the germline V gene (reference sequence). V dropped 2 bases and J dropped 1; count of bases not matched to a gene: 2. The CDR3 sequence: CAWSMGQGSYEQYF. Here the CDR3 DNA reads TGTGCCTGGAGTATGGGACAGGGGTCCTACGAGCAGTACTTC.

This clone has only a few counts. CDR3 DNA sequence: TGTGCCAGCAGCTTAGCGCAGGGGCCCCAGCATTTT. It encodes CASSLAQGPQHF. This chain joins TRBV7-2 and TRBJ1-5; maybe TRBD1 (5 bases). Per the germline V gene, CDR1 is SGHTA and CDR2 is FQGNSA. The length of the CDR3 is 12 residues. V was pared by 0 bases and J by 9 bases, with 6 bases between.

This clone was observed once. The genes are TRBV5-5 and TRBJ1-1, with D hard to call. CDR1 SGHKS and CDR2 YYEKEE come from the germline V gene (reference sequence). The CDR3 length is 15 residues. Trimming stripped 6 bases from V and 0 bases from J, with 15 bases between. The CDR3 coding sequence is TGTGCCAGCACCCCGGTTCCGGGAGTGAACACTGAAGCTTTCTTT. This codes for CASTPVPGVNTEAFF.

The chain combines TRBV27 with TRBJ1-2, with D possibly TRBD1 on 5 matching bases. Trimming removed 5 bases from V and 7 bases from J, with 14 bases in between. The CDR3 runs to 13 residues. The germline V gene encodes CDR1 MNHEY and CDR2 SMNVEV (reference sequence). CDR3 coding DNA: TGTGCCAGCAGTCAGGAGGGGCGTGGTGGCTACACCTTC. It translates to CASSQEGRGGYTF.

This chain links TRBV13 with TRBJ2-1, with TRBD1 identical over 7 bases. The CDR3 consists of 12 residues. Trimming cost V 4 bases and J 8 bases; bases outside gene matches: 2. From germline, CDR1 is PRHDT and CDR2 FYEKMQ (reference sequence). DNA for the CDR3: TGTGCCAGCAGCTCCGACAGGGATGAGCAGTTCTTC. Residues: CASSSDRDEQFF.

The chain has TRBV5-5 and TRBJ2-7; D remains ambiguous. Trimming shortened V by 4 bases and J by 0 bases, and 14 bases separated the two germline ends. This CDR3 has 15 amino acids. The germline CDR1 and CDR2 sequences are SGHKS and YYEKEE (reference sequence). The CDR3, as DNA: TGTGCCAGCAGCATCTTCGACTTTCCCTCCTACGAGCAGTACTTC. Its protein product is CASSIFDFPSYEQYF. Full variable domain (remainder filled in from reference TRBV5-5 and TRBJ2-7): DAGVTQSPTHLIKTRGQQVTLRCSPISGHKSVSWYQQVLGQGPQFIFQYYEKEERGRGNFPDRFSARQFPNYSSELNVNALLLGDSALYLCASSIFDFPSYEQYFGPGTRLTVT.

The chain combines TRBV18 with TRBJ1-2; no reliable D call. Trimming took 0 bases from V and 4 from J, leaving 9 bases between them. Germline lookup yields CDR1 KGHSH and CDR2 LQKENI. The CDR3 is 14 residues long. The CDR3 sequence is CASSPPADLYGYTF. In DNA, the CDR3 is TGTGCCAGCTCACCACCTGCAGATCTCTATGGCTACACCTTC.

The V gene is TRBV4-3, the J gene TRBJ1-3; D gene unclear. Per the germline V gene, CDR1 is LGHNA and CDR2 is YSLEER. The CDR3 sequence is 15 residues long. V was shortened by 0 bases and J by 4 bases, with 10 bases between the two germline ends. Here the CDR3 reads CASSQDDIVGNTIYF. The DNA for the CDR3 is TGCGCCAGCAGCCAAGATGACATAGTAGGAAACACCATATATTTT.

This clone was recorded once. The J gene is TRBJ1-1, the V gene TRBV7-2; 9 positions agree with TRBD1. Per germline, CDR1 SGHTA and CDR2 FQGNSA. The CDR3 has 17 residues. The ends lost 6 bases at V and 6 bases at J; junction bases unmatched: 17. DNA of the CDR3: TGTGCCAGCAGTCTATTTGAGACGACAGGGGGAGCTGCTGAAGCTTTCTTT. Protein sequence: CASSLFETTGGAAEAFF. Combining the CDR3 with reference TRBV7-2 and TRBJ1-1 gives the whole variable domain GAGVSQSPSNKVTEKGKDVELRCDPISGHTALYWYRQSLGQGLEFLIYFQGNSAPDKSGLPSDRFSAERTGGSVSTLTIQRTQQEDSAVYLCASSLFETTGGAAEAFFGQGTRLTVV.

V is TRBV27 and J is TRBJ1-2; TRBD1 matches 10 bases. Germline V lookup: CDR1 MNHEY, CDR2 SMNVEV (reference sequence). CDR3 length equals 15 residues. Trimming at V came to 5 bases and at J to 4 bases, leaving 7 bases not matched to a gene. CDR3 loop: CASSPGTGASYGYTF. For the CDR3, the DNA is TGTGCCAGCAGTCCGGGGACAGGGGCGAGCTATGGCTACACCTTC.

The chain employs TRBV18 and TRBJ1-5; no reliable D call. This CDR3 is built from 15 residues. Germline-derived CDR1 and CDR2 are KGHSH and LQKENI. V was shortened by 2 bases and J by 4 bases, with 12 bases between the two germline ends. This CDR3 reads CASSPLEAENQPQHF. The CDR3 DNA follows: TGTGCCAGCTCACCATTAGAGGCGGAAAATCAGCCCCAGCATTTT.

The CDR3 spells CASSLATGTGGLVQTQYF. CDR3 bases: TGCGCCAGCAGCTTGGCCACGGGGACAGGGGGTTTGGTTCAGACCCAGTACTTC. V is TRBV5-1 and J is TRBJ2-5, with 11 bases fitting TRBD1. The germline V gene encodes CDR1 SGHRS and CDR2 YFSETQ. The CDR3 loop spans 18 amino acids. Unmatched junction bases numbered 13, after V lost 0 bases and J lost 6 bases.

This chain joins TRBV9 and TRBJ2-5, with TRBD1 identical over 10 bases. CDR3 length equals 16 residues. From germline, CDR1 is SGDLS and CDR2 YYNGEE. Trimming took 0 bases from V and 5 from J; bases not matched to a gene: 7. In DNA, the CDR3 is TGTGCCAGCAGCGTAGTAGGACAGGGGGAATTGGAGACCCAGTACTTC. Amino acids: CASSVVGQGELETQYF.